This entry lists 27 T cell receptor beta chains sequenced from one sample in a study of blood T cell repertoires in COVID-19. Profiled with immunoSEQ multiplex PCR; TCRdb holds only in-frame clones, not every one. The table shows around 81,000 clones, with around nine tenths occurring only once. Material: peripheral blood. All receptors come from a woman of 80 years or more with acute or convalescent COVID-19.

This sequence joins TRBV5-1 and TRBJ2-1; D not certain. This CDR3 has 15 residues. Germline assignment: CDR1 SGHRS and CDR2 YFSETQ. Trimming removed 0 bases from V and 3 bases from J, with 10 bases in between. CDR3 loop: CASSLGATGYNEQFF. For the CDR3, the DNA is TGCGCCAGCAGCTTGGGAGCGACGGGCTACAATGAGCAGTTCTTC.

The CDR3 nucleotides are TGTGCCAGCAGCCAAGACCGGACAGGGGTCGACGAGCAGTACTTC. Translation gives CASSQDRTGVDEQYF. The chain links TRBV3-1 (or the pseudogene TRBV3-2) to TRBJ2-7; 9 bases match TRBD1. The CDR3 length is 15 residues. Germline V gene lookup returns CDR1 LGHDT and CDR2 YNNKEL (reference sequence). V shed 0 bases, J shed 5 bases, and the junction held 5 bases outside the gene matches.

J is TRBJ2-1 and V is TRBV6-2 or TRBV6-3; 10 bases fit TRBD2. Germline CDR1 MNHEY, CDR2 SVGEGT. With V trimmed by 2 bases and J by 9 bases, 4 bases remained unmatched. The CDR3 is 14 residues long. CDR3 DNA: TGTGCCAGCAGTTACCCAATAGCGGGAGGTGAGCAGTTCTTC. It codes for CASSYPIAGGEQFF.

This clone appeared a single time. The V call is TRBV18, the J call TRBJ2-4; TRBD2 might be the D (5 bases). The CDR3 has 13 residues. Looked up from germline, CDR1 is KGHSH and CDR2 is LQKENI. The V end was cut by 2 bases, the J end by 6 bases, with 8 bases between. This chain's CDR3 is CASSPGGGNIQYF. CDR3 in DNA: TGTGCCAGCTCACCAGGAGGAGGAAACATTCAGTACTTC.

A single count supports this clone. The genes are TRBV15 and TRBJ1-4; 9 bases agree with TRBD1. V dropped 4 bases and J dropped 7; count of bases not matched to a gene: 7. Germline CDR1 and CDR2: LNHNV and YYDKDF (reference sequence). The CDR3 has 15 amino acids. The CDR3 DNA reads as TGTGCCACCAGCACTCGACAGGGGGTTATTGAAAAACTGTTTTTT. It translates to CATSTRQGVIEKLFF. The full variable domain, in which reference TRBV15 and TRBJ1-4 provide the parts outside the CDR3, is DAMVIQNPRYQVTQFGKPVTLSCSQTLNHNVMYWYQQKSSQAPKLLFHYYDKDFNNEADTPDNFQSRRPNTSFCFLDIRSPGLGDTAMYLCATSTRQGVIEKLFFGSGTQLSVL.

This chain connects TRBV2 to TRBJ2-5, with 11 bases aligning to TRBD2. Germline CDR1 SNHLY, CDR2 FYNNEI. With V trimmed by 2 bases and J by 6 bases, 5 bases remained unmatched. This CDR3 is 15 amino acids long. CDR3 nucleotides: TGTGCCAGCAGTGAACTAGCGGGGGGCGTGAAGACCCAGTACTTC. Its translation is CASSELAGGVKTQYF.

The rearrangement uses TRBV10-3 and TRBJ2-3; TRBD1 agrees at 8 bases. J lost 0 bases, V lost 10 bases, and 3 bases had no gene match. The germline CDR1 and CDR2 sequences are ENHRY and SYGVKD. The CDR3 consists of 13 residues. This chain's CDR3 is CASDRGSTDTQYF. The DNA for the CDR3 is TGTGCCAGTGACAGGGGAAGCACAGATACGCAGTATTTT.

The gene calls are TRBV24-1 and TRBJ2-3; 9 bases map to TRBD2. With V trimmed by 4 bases and J by 2 bases, 9 bases remained unmatched. CDR1 is KGHDR, CDR2 SFDVKD, per germline. The CDR3 sequence is 17 residues long. DNA for the CDR3: TGTGCCACCAGTGACCACCGGCTAGCGGGGACCACAGATACGCAGTATTTT. Translation gives CATSDHRLAGTTDTQYF.

The chain links TRBV5-1 to TRBJ2-1, with D unresolved. Germline assignment: CDR1 SGHRS and CDR2 YFSETQ. This CDR3 comprises 16 residues. The ends were cut back, 0 bases at V and 0 bases at J, with 10 bases in the middle. CDR3 in amino acids: CASSLAGRSSYNEQFF. The CDR3 region has the DNA TGCGCCAGCAGCTTGGCCGGTCGAAGCTCCTACAATGAGCAGTTCTTC. Full variable domain (missing parts from reference TRBV5-1 and TRBJ2-1): KAGVTQTPRYLIKTRGQQVTLSCSPISGHRSVSWYQQTPGQGLQFLFEYFSETQRNKGNFPGRFSGRQFSNSRSEMNVSTLELGDSALYLCASSLAGRSSYNEQFFGPGTRLTVL.

CDR3 sequence: CASRPRTGSGYTF. As DNA, the CDR3 is TGTGCCAGCAGACCTAGGACAGGGAGTGGCTACACCTTC. The chain combines TRBV6-5 with TRBJ1-2; the match to TRBD1 covers 8 bases. V was pared by 6 bases and J by 7 bases, with 7 bases of the junction left unmatched. This CDR3 region has 13 residues. CDR1 is MNHEY and CDR2 is SVGAGI in the germline V gene.

This rearrangement joins TRBV30 to TRBJ1-6; tentatively, D is TRBD1 (6 bases). Germline CDR1 is GTSNPN and CDR2 is SVGIG (reference sequence). The CDR3 length is 18 residues. V was trimmed by 3 bases and J by 0 bases, leaving 18 bases between them. The CDR3: CAWSSRGGLGSYNSPLHF. CDR3 bases: TGTGCCTGGAGCTCAAGGGGGGGGCTAGGCTCCTATAATTCACCCCTCCACTTT.

The chain joins TRBV4-2 to TRBJ2-6, with 16 bases aligning to TRBD2. Germline lookup yields CDR1 LGHNA and CDR2 YNFKEQ. The CDR3 is 20 amino acids. V shed 3 bases, J shed 0 bases, and the junction held 5 bases outside the gene matches. As DNA, the CDR3 is TGTGCCAGCAGCCAGGGACTAGCGGGGGGGACCCTCTCTGGGGCCAACGTCCTGACTTTC. It specifies CASSQGLAGGTLSGANVLTF.

This clone was seen a handful of times. The chain links TRBV19 to TRBJ1-2; 8 bases fit TRBD1. The germline V gene has CDR1 LNHDA and CDR2 SQIVND (reference sequence). The CDR3 is 15 residues long. J was trimmed by 0 bases and V by 4 bases; bases with no gene match: 4. CDR3 in DNA: TGTGCCAGTAGTAGACAGGGGCCAGCTAACTATGGCTACACCTTC. Residues: CASSRQGPANYGYTF.

This clone appeared once. This sequence joins TRBV11-3 and TRBJ2-5; TRBD2 matches at 9 bases. Germline CDR1 reads SGHNT; CDR2 reads YENEEA. The trim removed 1 base at V and 4 bases at J, leaving 7 bases unmatched. The CDR3 spans 16 residues. The CDR3 protein is CASSLGSGSRIETQYF. CDR3 sequence (DNA): TGTGCCAGCAGCTTAGGTAGCGGGAGTCGGATAGAGACCCAGTACTTC. The full variable domain, with the rest looked up from reference TRBV11-3 and TRBJ2-5, is EAGVVQSPRYKIIEKKQPVAFWCNPISGHNTLYWYLQNLGQGPELLIRYENEEAVDDSQLPKDRFSAERLKGVDSTLKIQPAELGDSAVYLCASSLGSGSRIETQYFGPGTRLLVL.

In this sample, this clone turned up once. This sequence joins TRBV21-1 and TRBJ2-2; the table's D call of TRBD2 was not tested on the DNA. TRBV21-1 has pseudogene status. The CDR3 contains 12 residues. CDR3 nucleotide sequence: TGTGAGCCTCCCCCGAACACCGGGGAGCTGTTTTTT. Its translation is CEPPPNTGELFF.

The V call is TRBV18, the J call TRBJ2-7, with 7 positions matching TRBD1. CDR3 length equals 17 residues. CDR1 is KGHSH and CDR2 is LQKENI in the germline V gene. The trim removed 0 bases at V and 3 bases at J, leaving 11 bases unmatched. The CDR3 sequence: CASSPPRQGPTHYEQYF. For the CDR3, the DNA is TGTGCCAGCTCACCACCGCGACAGGGACCCACGCACTACGAGCAGTACTTC.

The chain joins TRBV30 to TRBJ2-5; 10 bases match TRBD2. Germline CDR1 reads GTSNPN; CDR2 reads SVGIG (reference sequence). The CDR3 is made up of 14 amino acids. V lost 3 bases and J lost 7; bases outside the gene matches: 8. In DNA, the CDR3 is TGTGCCTGGAGCCAGACTAGCGGGCAGGGGACCCAGTACTTC. It codes for CAWSQTSGQGTQYF.

The table lists this clone with a count of one. V gene TRBV7-9 combines with J gene TRBJ2-3; D may be TRBD2 (6 bases). Germline V gene lookup returns CDR1 SEHNR and CDR2 FQNEAQ (reference sequence). Trimming removed 1 base at V and 0 bases at J, with 8 bases between. CDR3 length equals 15 residues. The CDR3 DNA sequence: TGTGCCAGCAGCTTAGGGAGCGGGAGCACAGATACGCAGTATTTT. Encoded protein: CASSLGSGSTDTQYF. Together with reference TRBV7-9 and TRBJ2-3, the CDR3 gives the full variable domain: DTGVSQNPRHKITKRGQNVTFRCDPISEHNRLYWYRQTLGQGPEFLTYFQNEAQLEKSRLLSDRFSAERPKGSFSTLEIQRTEQGDSAMYLCASSLGSGSTDTQYFGPGTRLTVL.

For this clone: In the same sample, other DNA sequences code for this CDR3. J is TRBJ2-3 and V is TRBV29-1; D is ambiguous. Germline CDR1 SQVTM, CDR2 ANQGSEA. This CDR3 region has 12 residues. Trimming pared 4 bases from V and 2 bases from J, leaving 7 bases between. CDR3 region: CSVATVTDTQYF. CDR3 sequence (DNA): TGCAGCGTTGCTACAGTCACAGATACGCAGTATTTT.

The V call is TRBV7-2, the J call TRBJ2-3, with a weak D call TRBD1 (6 bases). The V gene lost 5 bases and the J gene lost 2 bases, with 14 bases spanning the gap. Germline V lookup: CDR1 SGHTA, CDR2 FQGNSA. The CDR3 runs to 15 residues. For the CDR3, the DNA is TGTGCCAGCAGCCCCGGACAGTCCTCCACAGATACGCAGTATTTT. This translates into CASSPGQSSTDTQYF.

V usage is TRBV7-2 and J usage is TRBJ1-5; D uncertain. V was trimmed by 5 bases and J by 6 bases, leaving 14 bases between them. CDR3 length: 14 residues. Germline V gene lookup returns CDR1 SGHTA and CDR2 FQGNSA. The CDR3 nucleotides read TGTGCCAGCAGCGCGGGAAGGGTCGGTCAGCCCCAGCATTTT. Amino acid sequence: CASSAGRVGQPQHF.

The rearrangement links TRBV6-6 to TRBJ1-5; possible D gene TRBD1, 6 bases. Germline-derived CDR1 and CDR2 are MNHNY and SVGAGI (reference sequence). CDR3 length equals 15 residues. The V and J ends lost 5 bases and 0 bases respectively, with 11 bases between them. The CDR3: CASSPGDYSNQPQHF. The CDR3 DNA reads as TGTGCCAGCAGTCCAGGGGATTATAGCAATCAGCCCCAGCATTTT.

This chain links TRBV18 with TRBJ1-3; no reliable D call. V was clipped by 3 bases and J by 4 bases, with 16 bases between them. Per the germline V gene, CDR1 is KGHSH and CDR2 is LQKENI. This CDR3 contains 16 residues. The chain's CDR3 is CASSPLSGRKGNTIYF. DNA for the CDR3: TGTGCCAGCTCACCCTTGTCCGGGAGAAAGGGAAACACCATATATTTT. Full variable domain (missing parts from reference TRBV18 and TRBJ1-3): NAGVMQNPRHLVRRRGQEARLRCSPMKGHSHVYWYRQLPEEGLKFMVYLQKENIIDESGMPKERFSAEFPKEGPSILRIQQVVRGDSAAYFCASSPLSGRKGNTIYFGEGSWLTVV.

The chain's CDR3 is CASSLGRADETQYF. CDR3 coding DNA: TGTGCCAGCAGCTTGGGCAGGGCGGACGAGACCCAGTACTTC. The chain couples TRBV5-4 to TRBJ2-5; TRBD1 might be the D (5 bases). The CDR3 sequence is 14 residues long. The V end was cut by 0 bases, the J end by 5 bases, with 11 bases between. Germline loops: CDR1 SGHNT, CDR2 YYREEE (reference sequence).

V is TRBV2 and J is TRBJ1-3; 10 bases agree with TRBD1. The CDR3 contains 15 residues. Unmatched junction bases numbered 4, after V lost 4 bases and J lost 4 bases. CDR1 and CDR2 from the germline V gene are SNHLY and FYNNEI. In DNA, the CDR3 is TGTGCCAGCAGTGTAAGACAGGGGGCCGGAAACACCATATATTTT. Its translation is CASSVRQGAGNTIYF.

V gene TRBV11-2 combines with J gene TRBJ2-5; 9 positions match TRBD2. The V segment lost 1 base and the J segment 5 bases; nucleotides outside the gene matches: 5. Germline V gene sequence: CDR1 SGHAT, CDR2 FQNNGV. The CDR3 contains 15 residues. CDR3 in DNA: TGTGCCAGCAGCTTAGGTGCGGGAGGGTCCGAGACCCAGTACTTC. It codes for CASSLGAGGSETQYF.

V is TRBV5-1 and J is TRBJ2-2, with D perhaps matching TRBD2 (5 bases). Trimming took 2 bases from V and 1 from J, leaving 6 bases between them. The CDR3 totals 14 residues. CDR1 and CDR2 from the germline V gene are SGHRS and YFSETQ. CDR3 residues: CASSLRENTGELFF. The CDR3 DNA follows: TGCGCCAGCAGCTTACGGGAGAACACCGGGGAGCTGTTTTTT.